This note documents a single T cell receptor beta chain sequence. Its target is not known. The V and J ends lost 2 bases and 8 bases, in that order; junction bases with no gene match: 9. This CDR3 is built from 16 residues. Germline V gene sequence: CDR1 SGHDT, CDR2 YYEEEE. This entry comes from a study of cytomegalovirus exposure and HLA in healthy donors. Regarding the study as a whole: Later analysis placed DRB1 highest and HLA-C lowest in TCR association rates, which differed by HLA locus. High sensitivity and specificity were reportedly achieved when the classifier diagnosed cytomegalovirus status.

PCR used 60 Vbeta primers and 13 Jbeta primers. Some clones are missing from TCRdb's copy, which holds only in-frame ones; the method was immunoSEQ multiplex PCR. In the table there are around 96,000 clones, 55% to 75% of which are singletons. This receptor was obtained from a man in his 60s in good health and CMV-seronegative. Material for sequencing was PBMCs. This sequence joins TRBV5-6 and TRBJ1-4; 10 nucleotides agree with TRBD1. The CDR3 protein is CASSLQGTGALEKLFF. CDR3 sequence (DNA): TGTGCCAGCAGCTTACAAGGGACAGGGGCTTTGGAAAAACTGTTTTTT.